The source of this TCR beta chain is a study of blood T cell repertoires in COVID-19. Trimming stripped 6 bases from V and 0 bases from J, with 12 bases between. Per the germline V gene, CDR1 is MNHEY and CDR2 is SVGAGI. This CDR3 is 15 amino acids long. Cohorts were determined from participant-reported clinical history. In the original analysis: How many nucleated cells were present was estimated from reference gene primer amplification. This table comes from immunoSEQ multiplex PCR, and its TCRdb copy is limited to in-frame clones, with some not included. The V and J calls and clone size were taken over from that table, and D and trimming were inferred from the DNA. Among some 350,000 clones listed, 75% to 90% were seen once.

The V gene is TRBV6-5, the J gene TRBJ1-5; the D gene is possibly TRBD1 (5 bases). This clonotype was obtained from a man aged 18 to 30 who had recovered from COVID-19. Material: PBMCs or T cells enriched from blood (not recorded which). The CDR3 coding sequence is TGTGCCAGCAGGCCGGGGGTGTATAGCAATCAGCCCCAGCATTTT. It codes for CASRPGVYSNQPQHF.